This entry lists 25 T cell receptor beta chains sequenced from one sample in a study of blood T cell repertoires in COVID-19. The method was immunoSEQ multiplex PCR; TCRdb's version includes in-frame clones alone and lacks a portion of them. The sample has fewer than 400,000 clones, 92% seen once. The sample comprised PBMCs or T cells enriched from blood (not recorded which). These receptors were obtained from a woman aged 25 to 45 who had recovered from COVID-19.

V usage is TRBV18 and J usage is TRBJ2-7; D might be TRBD1 (6 bases). CDR3 length: 15 amino acids. Germline CDR1 and CDR2: KGHSH and LQKENI. Between the trimmed V and J ends, which lost 0 bases and 0 bases, there was a span of 9 bases. Here the CDR3 DNA reads TGTGCCAGCTCACCACCCGGACAGAACTCCTACGAGCAGTACTTC. Translating gives CASSPPGQNSYEQYF.

The chain combines TRBV30 with TRBJ2-2, with 11 bases identical to TRBD2. The germline V gene encodes CDR1 GTSNPN and CDR2 SVGIG (reference sequence). There are 16 residues in the CDR3. With 4 bases clipped from V and 3 bases from J, the junction kept 7 bases outside the gene matches. CDR3 in DNA: TGTGCCTGGAAGGGAGGTAGCGGGGGGGACACCGGGGAGCTGTTTTTT. It specifies CAWKGGSGGDTGELFF.

This clone appeared once. The rearrangement uses TRBV12-1 and TRBJ1-2. TRBV12-1 is marked as a pseudogene. CDR3 size: 16 residues. The CDR3 protein is CASSFGKRGGNYGYTF. The CDR3 DNA reads as TGTGCCAGCAGCTTTGGTAAAAGGGGAGGGAACTATGGCTACACCTTC.

This clone was found once. V gene TRBV27 combines with J gene TRBJ2-1; TRBD1 aligns across 8 bases. CDR1 MNHEY and CDR2 SMNVEV come from the germline V gene (reference sequence). The CDR3 is 17 amino acids. With V trimmed by 10 bases and J by 4 bases, 18 bases remained unmatched. The DNA for the CDR3 is TGTGCCACCAGCCCCGACCGGACAGGGTTGAGTTACAATGAGCAGTTCTTC. Translating gives CATSPDRTGLSYNEQFF.

The gene calls are TRBV10-3 and TRBJ2-1; TRBD2 might be the D (7 bases). Germline CDR1 and CDR2: ENHRY and SYGVKD. V lost 4 bases, J lost 10 bases, and 8 bases lay in between. The CDR3 runs to 11 residues. The CDR3 spells CAISAGGEQFF. The CDR3 coding sequence is TGTGCCATCAGTGCGGGGGGCGAGCAGTTCTTC.

This clone has just a few counts. The chain employs TRBV24-1 and TRBJ2-1, with 8 bases aligning to TRBD2. With V trimmed by 9 bases and J by 9 bases, 15 bases remained unmatched. CDR3 length: 15 residues. Germline V gene data show CDR1 as KGHDR and CDR2 as SFDVKD. CDR3 region: CATEDPTSVLSEQFF. The CDR3 nucleotides read TGTGCCACCGAGGATCCGACTAGCGTACTGAGTGAGCAGTTCTTC.

The chain links TRBV28 to TRBJ1-5; 7 bases agree with TRBD1. After removal of 4 bases from V and 4 bases from J, the junction contained 7 bases not matched to a gene. The CDR3 has 15 residues. Germline V CDR1 and CDR2: MDHEN, SYDVKM. The CDR3 spells CASSYLGQANQPQHF. CDR3 DNA sequence: TGTGCCAGCAGTTACCTAGGACAGGCGAATCAGCCCCAGCATTTT.

The chain couples TRBV7-8 to TRBJ2-5; 14 bases agree with TRBD2. The length of the CDR3 is 16 residues. Germline loops: CDR1 SGHVS, CDR2 FQNEAQ. Germline trimming cut 3 bases from V and 5 bases from J; bases unmatched to any gene: 5. CDR3 in amino acids: CASSFRTSGGSETQYF. The CDR3 DNA is TGTGCCAGCAGCTTCCGGACTAGCGGGGGGTCTGAGACCCAGTACTTC.

The V call is TRBV6-6, the J call TRBJ1-4; 7 bases map to TRBD1. The CDR3 is made up of 15 amino acids. Germline CDR1 is MNHNY and CDR2 is SVGAGI (reference sequence). V lost 4 bases, J lost 0 bases, and 2 bases stayed unmatched. This CDR3 reads CASSLTGATNEKLFF. The CDR3 DNA reads as TGTGCCAGCAGTTTAACAGGGGCAACTAATGAAAAACTGTTTTTT.

This clone was detected only once. The chain joins TRBV27 to TRBJ2-7; 9 bases fit TRBD2. V lost 6 bases to trimming and J lost 3 bases; unmatched junction nucleotides: 3. The length of the CDR3 is 13 residues. The germline V gene has CDR1 MNHEY and CDR2 SMNVEV (reference sequence). For the CDR3, the DNA is TGTGCCAGCAGAAGTAGCGGGAGCTACGAGCAGTACTTC. Translating it yields CASRSSGSYEQYF.

The chain has TRBV18 and TRBJ1-5; no clear D gene. CDR3 length: 17 residues. Trimming took off 1 base at V and 0 bases at J, with 13 bases between the two ends. The germline V gene has CDR1 KGHSH and CDR2 LQKENI. CDR3 sequence: CASSPQPGLNSNQPQHF. The CDR3, as DNA: TGTGCCAGCTCACCACAGCCCGGACTTAATAGCAATCAGCCCCAGCATTTT.

The V call is TRBV4-1, the J call TRBJ2-5; a weak D match, TRBD2 (5 bases). The V and J ends lost 1 base and 4 bases respectively, with 19 bases between them. This CDR3 spans 17 amino acids. Germline assignment: CDR1 MGHRA and CDR2 YSYEKL. CDR3 coding DNA: TGCGCCAGCAGCCAAGTCTTAGATGTCGGGGTAGGAGAGACCCAGTACTTC. It encodes CASSQVLDVGVGETQYF.

The rearrangement links TRBV3-1 (or the pseudogene TRBV3-2) to TRBJ1-6, with 9 positions matching TRBD1. This CDR3 region has 16 residues. From germline, CDR1 is LGHDT and CDR2 YNNKEL (reference sequence). V was clipped by 0 bases and J by 8 bases; unmatched bases: 5. The CDR3 region has the DNA TGTGCCAGCAGCCAAGATCGGACAGGGGTCCATTCACCCCTCCACTTT. This sequence encodes CASSQDRTGVHSPLHF.

The chain links TRBV4-3 to TRBJ2-7; tentatively, D is TRBD2 (5 bases). V shed 0 bases and J shed 5 bases, with 14 bases lying between them. The CDR3 contains 15 residues. The germline CDR1 and CDR2 sequences are LGHNA and YSLEER. The CDR3 spells CASSQESRPADEQYF. CDR3 nucleotides: TGCGCCAGCAGCCAAGAATCTCGCCCAGCGGACGAGCAGTACTTC.

V and J are TRBV14 and TRBJ2-7; 9 bases agree with TRBD2. Germline V gene sequence: CDR1 SGHDN, CDR2 FVKESK. The J segment lost 4 bases and the V segment lost 4 bases, leaving 20 bases of the junction unmatched. CDR3 size: 19 residues. CDR3 protein: CASSPEGPRRLAEGYEQYF. The CDR3 DNA is TGTGCCAGCAGCCCCGAGGGGCCCCGGAGACTAGCGGAGGGGTACGAGCAGTACTTC.

V and J are TRBV27 and TRBJ2-2, with TRBD2 identical over 12 bases. Germline loops: CDR1 MNHEY, CDR2 SMNVEV (reference sequence). Germline trimming cut 5 bases from V and 8 bases from J; bases unmatched to any gene: 12. The CDR3 runs to 17 residues. The CDR3 coding sequence is TGTGCCAGCAGTAGGGCGGCGACTAGCGGGAGTAGAGGGGAGCTGTTTTTT. This codes for CASSRAATSGSRGELFF.

This chain connects TRBV28 to TRBJ1-1; TRBD1 might be the D (6 bases). Germline V gene lookup returns CDR1 MDHEN and CDR2 SYDVKM. V was cut by 8 bases and J by 1 base, with 20 bases left in between. This CDR3 spans 16 amino acids. DNA for the CDR3: TGTGCCAGCGTTGGGGCGGACAGCCCCACGAACACTGAAGCTTTCTTT. Amino acids: CASVGADSPTNTEAFF. Filled out from reference TRBV28 and TRBJ1-1, the complete variable domain reads DVKVTQSSRYLVKRTGEKVFLECVQDMDHENMFWYRQDPGLGLRLIYFSYDVKMKEKGDIPEGYSVSREKKERFSLILESASTNQTSMYLCASVGADSPTNTEAFFGQGTRLTVV.

The chain recombines TRBV7-2 with TRBJ1-1, with unresolved D. Trimming left V 2 bases short and J 7 bases short, with 8 bases between. The CDR3 covers 12 residues. Looked up from germline, CDR1 is SGHTA and CDR2 is FQGNSA. The CDR3 protein is CASSLSYSEAFF. The CDR3, as DNA: TGTGCCAGCAGCTTATCTTACAGTGAAGCTTTCTTT.

The chain couples TRBV27 to TRBJ2-2, with D possibly matching TRBD1 (5 bases). Germline CDR1 MNHEY, CDR2 SMNVEV (reference sequence). V was pared by 2 bases and J by 7 bases, with 14 bases between. The CDR3 runs to 15 residues. CDR3 region: CASSLNSQGSGELFF. CDR3 nucleotide sequence: TGTGCCAGCAGTTTAAACTCCCAGGGAAGCGGGGAGCTGTTTTTT.

The chain carries TRBV20-1 and TRBJ2-1; D is unclear. The CDR3 has 14 amino acids. Germline values: CDR1 DFQATT, CDR2 SNEGSKA (reference sequence). V was cut by 3 bases and J by 0 bases, with 9 bases left in between. The CDR3 bases are TGCAGTGCTAGTCCAGGCAGCTCCTACAATGAGCAGTTCTTC. Its protein product is CSASPGSSYNEQFF.

The chain uses TRBV6-1 and TRBJ2-1; 10 nucleotides line up with TRBD1. Germline V gene sequence: CDR1 MNHNS, CDR2 SASEGT. The CDR3 runs 16 residues. The trim removed 2 bases at V and 6 bases at J, leaving 7 bases unmatched. Here the CDR3 reads CASSETGTGVLNEQFF. The CDR3 nucleotides are TGTGCCAGCAGTGAAACCGGGACAGGGGTCCTCAATGAGCAGTTCTTC.

The chain combines TRBV15 with TRBJ1-5, with unresolved D. This CDR3 spans 15 amino acids. Germline V CDR1 and CDR2: LNHNV, YYDKDF (reference sequence). V was clipped by 0 bases and J by 3 bases, with 9 bases between them. CDR3 loop: CATSRDRGPNQPQHF. CDR3 DNA: TGTGCCACCAGCAGAGATCGTGGGCCCAATCAGCCCCAGCATTTT.

The chain combines TRBV28 with TRBJ1-2; TRBD1 is a possible D gene (6 bases). Trimming took 8 bases from V and 3 from J, leaving 13 bases between them. CDR3 length: 13 amino acids. Germline CDR1 and CDR2: MDHEN and SYDVKM. The CDR3 protein is CASRVGQYYGYTF. In DNA form, the CDR3 reads TGTGCCAGCCGGGTGGGACAATACTATGGCTACACCTTC.

The gene calls are TRBV14 and TRBJ1-1, with unresolved D. Germline loops: CDR1 SGHDN, CDR2 FVKESK. The CDR3 is 13 amino acids. Between the trimmed V and J ends, which lost 2 bases and 0 bases, there was a span of 4 bases. The DNA of the CDR3 is TGTGCCAGCAGCCAAAATATGAACACTGAAGCTTTCTTT. It is translated as CASSQNMNTEAFF.

This clone was seen a few times. The chain is built from TRBV7-2 and TRBJ2-4; 8 positions match TRBD2. CDR1 and CDR2 from the germline V gene are SGHTA and FQGNSA. The V and J ends lost 3 bases and 0 bases, in that order; junction bases with no gene match: 4. The CDR3 spans 16 residues. The CDR3: CASSFSGALAKNIQYF. The CDR3 bases are TGTGCCAGCAGCTTTAGCGGGGCCCTAGCCAAAAACATTCAGTACTTC.